These 23 T cell receptor beta chains were all obtained from the same sample, sequenced in a study of shared clonotypes between healthy human individuals. The protocol was immunoSEQ multiplex PCR, while the TCRdb copy is restricted to in-frame clones and leaves out a portion. Seen here are 2,500,000 or so clones, around 93% observed once, and the top ten hold around 0.4%. The sequencing input was naive CD4+ T cells from PBMCs. Subset denoted: CD45RA+ positively selected. The source of these receptors is a man between 18 and 29 years old in good health. Some clones in this sample may be carry-over from other donors' samples.

The rearrangement joins TRBV28 to TRBJ2-5; D gene uncertain. The J call may be mistaken, given a closer DNA end match to TRBJ2-7. Germline V gives CDR1 MDHEN, CDR2 SYDVKM. This CDR3 has 14 amino acids. The CDR3: CASVRPGGSYEQYF. CDR3 DNA sequence: TGTGCCAGCGTACGCCCGGGCGGCTCCTACGAGCAGTACTTC.

The chain carries TRBV6-6 and TRBJ2-2; 8 bases match TRBD2. The V gene end was trimmed by 7 bases and the J gene end by 3 bases; junction bases not matched to a gene: 10. Germline assignment: CDR1 MNHNY and CDR2 SVGAGI (reference sequence). The CDR3 loop spans 16 amino acids. The CDR3 nucleotides read TGTGCCAGCACCCTGCGGGAGGCCGGGGACACCGGGGAGCTGTTTTTT. It codes for CASTLREAGDTGELFF.

A few counts support this clone. Different DNA sequences within this sample yield the same CDR3. The chain is built from TRBV5-1 and TRBJ1-1; D is unresolved. The CDR3 runs 13 residues. The germline V and J ends were trimmed by 2 bases and 1 base, with 6 bases remaining between them. In germline, CDR1 is SGHRS, CDR2 YFSETQ. CDR3 sequence reads: CASSFGGNTEAFF. The CDR3 coding sequence is TGCGCCAGCAGCTTCGGAGGGAACACTGAAGCTTTCTTT. The full variable domain, with the rest looked up from reference TRBV5-1 and TRBJ1-1, is KAGVTQTPRYLIKTRGQQVTLSCSPISGHRSVSWYQQTPGQGLQFLFEYFSETQRNKGNFPGRFSGRQFSNSRSEMNVSTLELGDSALYLCASSFGGNTEAFFGQGTRLTVV.

The chain recombines TRBV15 with TRBJ1-2, with a tentative D call TRBD1 (5 bases). The CDR3 totals 16 residues. The ends were cut back, 0 bases at V and 2 bases at J, with 13 bases in the middle. The germline V gene encodes CDR1 LNHNV and CDR2 YYDKDF (reference sequence). CDR3: CATSRDAQGANYGYTF. The CDR3 nucleotides are TGTGCCACCAGCAGAGACGCTCAGGGAGCCAACTATGGCTACACCTTC. Using reference TRBV15 and TRBJ1-2 for the parts outside the CDR3, the full variable domain is DAMVIQNPRYQVTQFGKPVTLSCSQTLNHNVMYWYQQKSSQAPKLLFHYYDKDFNNEADTPDNFQSRRPNTSFCFLDIRSPGLGDTAMYLCATSRDAQGANYGYTFGSGTRLTVV.

Note on this clone: Other DNA sequences within the sample encode an identical CDR3. The chain employs TRBV28 and TRBJ2-5; no reliable D call. The germline V and J ends were trimmed by 5 bases and 4 bases, with 5 bases remaining between them. The germline gives CDR1 MDHEN, CDR2 SYDVKM. This CDR3 contains 11 residues. The CDR3 sequence: CASSLGETQYF. As DNA, the CDR3 is TGTGCCAGCAGTCTGGGAGAGACCCAGTACTTC. The full variable domain, completed using reference TRBV28 and TRBJ2-5, is DVKVTQSSRYLVKRTGEKVFLECVQDMDHENMFWYRQDPGLGLRLIYFSYDVKMKEKGDIPEGYSVSREKKERFSLILESASTNQTSMYLCASSLGETQYFGPGTRLLVL.

Points on this clone: Different DNA sequences within this sample yield the same CDR3. This chain connects TRBV5-1 to TRBJ2-7; D remains ambiguous. V lost 0 bases, J lost 3 bases, and 4 bases lay in between. Germline CDR1 SGHRS, CDR2 YFSETQ. This CDR3 has 12 residues. CDR3 loop: CASSLGFYEQYF. The CDR3 DNA follows: TGCGCCAGCAGCTTGGGCTTCTACGAGCAGTACTTC.

This clone showed up just once. The gene calls are TRBV5-4 and TRBJ2-2; TRBD2 aligns across 14 bases. In germline, CDR1 is SGHNT, CDR2 YYREEE (reference sequence). The CDR3 is made up of 16 amino acids. V was clipped by 4 bases and J by 7 bases; unmatched bases: 6. The CDR3 protein is CASSPGLAGVNGELFF. In nucleotides, the CDR3 is TGTGCCAGCAGCCCGGGACTAGCGGGAGTAAACGGGGAGCTGTTTTTT.

This clone was seen only once. The rearrangement joins TRBV28 to TRBJ1-6, with D tentatively TRBD1 (6 bases). The V end lost 6 bases, the J end lost 7 bases, and 13 bases lay between the germline ends. The CDR3 has 14 amino acids. Germline V gives CDR1 MDHEN, CDR2 SYDVKM. In nucleotides, the CDR3 is TGTGCCAGCAGCCTGGGGGGCTCGAATTCACCCCTCCACTTT. Its translation: CASSLGGSNSPLHF.

This chain uses TRBV5-6 with TRBJ2-5; maybe TRBD1 (7 bases). The V gene lost 4 bases and the J gene lost 5 bases, with 18 bases spanning the gap. Germline CDR1 is SGHDT and CDR2 is YYEEEE. The CDR3 runs 15 residues. The CDR3 spells CASSPWGAGGETQYF. For the CDR3, the DNA is TGTGCCAGCAGCCCTTGGGGGGCAGGGGGGGAGACCCAGTACTTC.

The rearrangement joins TRBV19 to TRBJ1-4; tentative D call: TRBD1 (5 bases). The ends were cut back, 5 bases at V and 5 bases at J, with 12 bases in the middle. The CDR3 contains 14 residues. Per the germline V gene, CDR1 is LNHDA and CDR2 is SQIVND (reference sequence). The CDR3 region has the DNA TGTGCCAGTAGTCCGGGACGGTCGAATGAAAAACTGTTTTTT. Amino acid sequence: CASSPGRSNEKLFF.

The chain has TRBV7-3 and TRBJ2-1, with 7 positions matching TRBD1. CDR1 and CDR2 (germline): SGHTA, FQGTGA. The V segment lost 1 base and the J segment 2 bases; nucleotides outside the gene matches: 8. The length of the CDR3 is 17 residues. CDR3 in amino acids: CASSLRMGQGAYNEQFF. CDR3 in DNA: TGTGCCAGCAGCTTAAGAATGGGGCAGGGGGCCTACAATGAGCAGTTCTTC.

V gene TRBV28 combines with J gene TRBJ2-1; D is tentatively TRBD1 or TRBD2 (6 bases each). CDR3 length equals 12 residues. Germline assignment: CDR1 MDHEN and CDR2 SYDVKM. Trimming shortened V by 8 bases and J by 10 bases, and 15 bases separated the two germline ends. The CDR3 sequence: CASRGQQREQFF. The DNA for the CDR3 is TGTGCCAGCCGGGGGCAGCAACGGGAGCAGTTCTTC.

This clone appeared once. One end of the junction fails to match germline, which may point to a read error. This chain connects TRBV18 to TRBJ2-7; the match to TRBD1 covers 7 bases. The CDR3 sequence is 11 residues long. Per germline, CDR1 KGHSH and CDR2 LQKENI. This CDR3 is CASSPGTVLPF. CDR3 coding DNA: TGTGCCAGCTCACCAGGGACAGTACTCCCCTTC.

The rearrangement links TRBV15 to TRBJ2-5; D may be TRBD1 (5 bases). Germline CDR1 is LNHNV and CDR2 is YYDKDF (reference sequence). Trimming cost V 0 bases and J 2 bases, with 10 bases left between them. The CDR3 loop spans 15 amino acids. The CDR3 bases are TGTGCCACCAGCAGAGATGGGCGACAGCAAGAGACCCAGTACTTC. It encodes CATSRDGRQQETQYF.

This chain connects TRBV14 to TRBJ2-3; D remains unclear. The CDR3 covers 12 residues. Germline CDR1 SGHDN, CDR2 FVKESK. V lost 4 bases, J lost 6 bases, and 8 bases lay in between. The CDR3 DNA follows: TGTGCCAGCAGCCCCGGGTGGGATACGCAGTATTTT. This sequence encodes CASSPGWDTQYF.

The chain's CDR3 is CASTSGYEQYF. CDR3 bases: TGTGCCAGCACTAGCGGCTACGAGCAGTACTTC. The chain uses TRBV6-5 and TRBJ2-7; 7 bases map to TRBD2. The V gene end was trimmed by 7 bases and the J gene end by 3 bases; junction bases not matched to a gene: 0. This CDR3 comprises 11 residues. The germline V gene encodes CDR1 MNHEY and CDR2 SVGAGI.

The chain uses TRBV28 and TRBJ1-5; no firm D call. The germline V and J ends were trimmed by 4 bases and 5 bases, with 15 bases remaining between them. CDR1 is MDHEN, CDR2 SYDVKM, per germline. The CDR3 is 15 amino acids. The CDR3, as DNA: TGTGCCAGCAGTTCATCTTCAAGAGGAGATCAGCCCCAGCATTTT. This encodes CASSSSSRGDQPQHF. Combining the CDR3 with reference TRBV28 and TRBJ1-5 gives the whole variable domain DVKVTQSSRYLVKRTGEKVFLECVQDMDHENMFWYRQDPGLGLRLIYFSYDVKMKEKGDIPEGYSVSREKKERFSLILESASTNQTSMYLCASSSSSRGDQPQHFGDGTRLSIL.

The chain uses TRBV5-6 and TRBJ1-4; 9 bases are a match to TRBD1. Germline CDR1 reads SGHDT; CDR2 reads YYEEEE. This CDR3 is built from 17 residues. V gave up 3 bases and J gave up 8 bases; unmatched junction bases: 14. The CDR3 region is CASSSRDRARPGEKLFF. The CDR3 nucleotides are TGTGCCAGCAGCTCCCGGGACAGGGCCCGTCCCGGGGAAAAACTGTTTTTT.

The chain uses TRBV5-1 and TRBJ1-1; D possibly corresponds to TRBD1 (5 bases). This CDR3 comprises 14 residues. Germline V gene lookup returns CDR1 SGHRS and CDR2 YFSETQ. Trimming shortened V by 3 bases and J by 5 bases, and 14 bases separated the two germline ends. CDR3 sequence (DNA): TGCGCCAGCAGCTCCGGGACCCCGAGTACTGAAGCTTTCTTT. Its translation: CASSSGTPSTEAFF.

V is TRBV10-3 and J is TRBJ2-7, with 9 bases matching TRBD2. CDR1 is ENHRY, CDR2 SYGVKD, per germline. CDR3 length: 13 amino acids. Trimming at V came to 5 bases and at J to 5 bases, leaving 4 bases not matched to a gene. The CDR3 nucleotides read TGTGCCATCAGTCCCGGGACTAGCCACGAGCAGTACTTC. Its translation is CAISPGTSHEQYF.

The rearrangement uses TRBV2 and TRBJ1-5; a weak D match, TRBD1 (6 bases). The germline CDR1 and CDR2 sequences are SNHLY and FYNNEI. The V gene lost 6 bases and the J gene lost 7 bases, with 19 bases spanning the gap. CDR3 length: 15 amino acids. The CDR3 region is CASSSMDRSEQPQHF. DNA of the CDR3: TGTGCCAGCAGCTCCATGGACAGAAGCGAGCAGCCCCAGCATTTT. The full variable domain, its missing parts supplied by reference TRBV2 and TRBJ1-5, is EPEVTQTPSHQVTQMGQEVILRCVPISNHLYFYWYRQILGQKVEFLVSFYNNEISEKSEIFDDQFSVERPDGSNFTLKIRSTKLEDSAMYFCASSSMDRSEQPQHFGDGTRLSIL.

This clone was recorded once. The genes are TRBV5-1 and TRBJ2-2; 7 bases line up with TRBD1. This CDR3 region has 15 residues. CDR1 and CDR2 (germline): SGHRS, YFSETQ. Trimming removed 4 bases from V and 2 bases from J; junction bases left unmatched: 5. The chain's CDR3 is CASSPRDSNTGELFF. The CDR3 region has the DNA TGCGCCAGCAGCCCTCGGGACAGCAACACCGGGGAGCTGTTTTTT.

The J gene is TRBJ1-1, the V gene TRBV27; TRBD1 matches at 9 bases. CDR1 and CDR2 (germline): MNHEY, SMNVEV (reference sequence). Trimming removed 5 bases from V and 1 base from J; junction bases left unmatched: 5. This CDR3 spans 15 amino acids. The CDR3, as DNA: TGTGCCAGCAGTCTGTACAGGGGGCGGAACACTGAAGCTTTCTTT. Residues: CASSLYRGRNTEAFF.